This T cell receptor (beta chain) is from a study of T cell responses to AZD1222 COVID-19 vaccine. Sequenced by immunoSEQ multiplex PCR; TCRdb stores in-frame clones only, minus some. The table records about 120,000 clones, about 86% of them present only once. Trimming removed 0 bases from V and 10 bases from J, with 13 bases in between. The CDR3 is made up of 15 amino acids. Germline V lookup: CDR1 LGHNA, CDR2 YSLEER. The sequencing used peripheral blood, collected 28 days after the second AZD1222 dose. This TCR was recovered from an adult who received the AZD1222 COVID-19 vaccine. The chain links TRBV4-3 to TRBJ1-6; D ambiguous. CDR3 in DNA: TGCGCCAGCAGCCAAGATGATTCGAGGGAATCACCCCTCCACTTT. It is translated as CASSQDDSRESPLHF.